This T cell receptor beta chain was identified in a study of blood T cells in healthy people across ages. Findings of the study overall: Comparison with aged donors showed that long-lived donors had more naive CD4+ cells and higher diversity.

Together with a sample-barcoded 5' primer, a J-beta primer mix was included in a second PCR lasting roughly 6 to 12 cycles. Using its own MiXCR run on the 5' RACE reads, TCRdb lists one record per CDR3 protein. The sample includes roughly 500,000 distinct CDR3 sequences, approximately 27% of them seen just once. This clonotype was counted only a few times. Antigen: not known. Deletions cut 5 bases from V and 7 bases from J, with 17 bases between. Germline lookup yields CDR1 DFQATT and CDR2 SNEGSKA (reference sequence). This CDR3 spans 13 amino acids. The chain uses TRBV20-1 and TRBJ1-2, with a tentative D call TRBD1 (6 bases). The clonotype comes from an older woman in good health. Sequenced sample: blood. CDR3 in DNA: TGCAGTGCTCTGCTGGCCAACAGGGCTGGCTACACCTTC. Translated, it gives CSALLANRAGYTF.